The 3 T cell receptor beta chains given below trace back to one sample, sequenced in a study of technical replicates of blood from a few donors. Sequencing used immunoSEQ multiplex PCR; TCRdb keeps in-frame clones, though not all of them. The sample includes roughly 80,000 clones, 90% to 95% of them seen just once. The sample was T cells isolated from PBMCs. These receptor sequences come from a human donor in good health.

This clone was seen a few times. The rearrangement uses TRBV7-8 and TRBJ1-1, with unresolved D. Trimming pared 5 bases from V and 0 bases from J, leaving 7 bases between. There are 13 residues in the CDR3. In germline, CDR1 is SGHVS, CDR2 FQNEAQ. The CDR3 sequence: CASSREMNTEAFF. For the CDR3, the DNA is TGTGCCAGCAGCAGAGAAATGAACACTGAAGCTTTCTTT.

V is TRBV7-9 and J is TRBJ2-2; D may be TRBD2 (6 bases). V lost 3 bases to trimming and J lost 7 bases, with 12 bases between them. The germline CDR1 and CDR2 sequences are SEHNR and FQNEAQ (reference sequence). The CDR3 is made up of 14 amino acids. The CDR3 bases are TGTGCCAGCAGCTTTTCGGGAGAGGGCGGGGAGCTGTTTTTT. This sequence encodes CASSFSGEGGELFF. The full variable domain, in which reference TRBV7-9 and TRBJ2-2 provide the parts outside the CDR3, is DTGVSQNPRHKITKRGQNVTFRCDPISEHNRLYWYRQTLGQGPEFLTYFQNEAQLEKSRLLSDRFSAERPKGSFSTLEIQRTEQGDSAMYLCASSFSGEGGELFFGEGSRLTVL.

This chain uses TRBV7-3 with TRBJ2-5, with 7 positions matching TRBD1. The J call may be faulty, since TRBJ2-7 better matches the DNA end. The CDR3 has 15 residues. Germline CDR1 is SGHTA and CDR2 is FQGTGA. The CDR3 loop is CASSLRSGGTYEQYF. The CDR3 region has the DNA TGTGCCAGCAGCTTAAGGTCAGGGGGAACCTACGAGCAGTACTTC.